The T cell receptor (beta chain) under discussion was sequenced for a study of a mutant IDH1 vaccine in newly diagnosed glioma. Across the study: Vaccinations were initiated 4-6 weeks following radiotherapy alone, or were given together with temozolomide cycles.

Method: immunoSEQ multiplex PCR; TCRdb's copy keeps in-frame clones and lacks some. The data show roughly 51,000 clones, roughly 80% seen once. Germline CDR1 SGHRS, CDR2 YFSETQ. The junction had 9 bases not matched to a gene; V was cut back by 0 bases and J by 10 bases. This CDR3 region has 16 residues. The time point is: week 35, safety follow-up. Vaccination used 300 ug of mutant IDH1 20-mer peptide per dose, with topical imiquimod. A note on this clone: Its antigen is not identified.

The sequences come from PBMCs, collected from a glioma patient whose treatment included an IDH1 peptide vaccine. The source of this sequence is a man between 35 and 55 years old with glioma. V gene TRBV5-1 combines with J gene TRBJ2-1; the match to TRBD2 covers 11 bases. The CDR3 nucleotides are TGCGCCAGCAGCTTGGTGGGTAGCGGGGGGGCGAGGGAGCAGTTCTTC. It yields the protein CASSLVGSGGAREQFF. Together with reference TRBV5-1 and TRBJ2-1, the CDR3 gives the full variable domain: KAGVTQTPRYLIKTRGQQVTLSCSPISGHRSVSWYQQTPGQGLQFLFEYFSETQRNKGNFPGRFSGRQFSNSRSEMNVSTLELGDSALYLCASSLVGSGGAREQFFGPGTRLTVL.